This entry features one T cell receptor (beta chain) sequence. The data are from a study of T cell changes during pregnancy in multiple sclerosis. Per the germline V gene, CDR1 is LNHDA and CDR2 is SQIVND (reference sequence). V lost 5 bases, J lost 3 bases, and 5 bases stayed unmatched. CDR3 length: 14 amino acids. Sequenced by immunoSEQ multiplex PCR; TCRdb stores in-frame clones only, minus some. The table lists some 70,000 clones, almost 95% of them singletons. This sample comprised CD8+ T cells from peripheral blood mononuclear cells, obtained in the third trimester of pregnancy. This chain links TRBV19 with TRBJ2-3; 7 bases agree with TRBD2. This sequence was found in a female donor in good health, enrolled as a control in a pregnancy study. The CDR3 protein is CASSAPGGTDTQYF. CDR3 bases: TGTGCCAGTAGTGCCCCCGGGGGGACAGATACGCAGTATTTT.